Listed below are T cell receptor beta chains from one sample, sequenced in a study of early T cells in non-severe SARS-CoV-2 infection. TCRdb ran MiXCR on the 5' RACE reads and lists one entry per CDR3 protein. The sample lists about 61,000 distinct CDR3 sequences, roughly 10% occurring once. Specimen: whole blood. The receptor source for this set is an adult who was a healthcare worker with PCR-confirmed SARS-CoV-2 infection or an uninfected control (not recorded which). Each CDR3 is given with its conserved first and last residue. Fields, in order: D gene, J gene, clone size, V gene, CDR3 DNA, CDR3 protein. A D gene is named only where the DNA matches it firmly. Expanded clones get a size class; other rows say once, few or many, or leave the size out.

>TRBD2|TRBJ2-2|.|TRBV11-2
TGTGCCAGCTTCGAGCGGGACGTCACCGGGGAGCTGTTTTTT
CASFERDVTGELFF
>TRBD2|TRBJ2-7|.|TRBV2
TGTGCCAGCGGGGGGGTGTTGATTACATTC
CASGGVLITF
>.|TRBJ2-5|many|TRBV3-1
TGTGCCAGCAGCCAAGATGTGGACGGGGAGACCCAGTACTTC
CASSQDVDGETQYF
>.|TRBJ1-4|many|TRBV12-3/TRBV12-4
TGTGCCAGCACCCCCCGTGCGGGTCTTGAAAAACTGTTTTTT
CASTPRAGLEKLFF
>.|TRBJ1-4|many|TRBV12-3/TRBV12-4
TGTGCCAGCAGCCCCCCGGGCCAACGAAATGAAAAACTGTTTTTT
CASSPPGQRNEKLFF
>.|TRBJ1-1|many|TRBV3-1
TGTGCCAGCAGCCAAGGGTCGACTGAAGCTTTCTTT
CASSQGSTEAFF
>.|TRBJ1-6|.|TRBV9
TGTGCCAGCAGCTCTAGTGATGATTCACCCCTCCACTTT
CASSSSDDSPLHF
>TRBD2|TRBJ2-7|many|TRBV20-1
TGCAGTGCTAGAGATCTCCCCCTAGCGGGGGCCTACGAGCAGTACTTC
CSARDLPLAGAYEQYF
>.|TRBJ2-2|few|TRBV5-5
TGTGCCAGCACCATACCTAGGGGGGACACCGGGGAGCTGTTTTTT
CASTIPRGDTGELFF
>TRBD1|TRBJ1-1|many|TRBV7-8
TGTGCCAGCGTTCCGGGACAGGGATATACTGAAGCTTTCTTT
CASVPGQGYTEAFF
>TRBD2|TRBJ2-3|.|TRBV6-2/TRBV6-3
TGTGCCAGCAGTTACATGGGGGGGGGCACAGATACGCAGTATTTT
CASSYMGGGTDTQYF
>TRBD1|TRBJ2-5|few|TRBV5-5
TGTGCCAGCAGCTTGCCCGGACAGGGGGCGACCCAGTACTTC
CASSLPGQGATQYF
>.|TRBJ2-3|many|TRBV7-3
TGTGCCAGCAGCTTAACTGGGGCGAGTCGGAATACGCAGTATTTT
CASSLTGASRNTQYF
>.|TRBJ2-5|few|TRBV6-2/TRBV6-3
TGTGCCAGCGGTACTAGTCAAGAGACCCAGTACTTC
CASGTSQETQYF
>.|TRBJ1-1|many|TRBV30
TGTGCCTGGCCAAATCTCAGGCCCAACGACACTGAAGCTTTCTTT
CAWPNLRPNDTEAFF
>TRBD2|TRBJ2-1|many|TRBV19
TGTGCCAGTAGTTCCTCGGGACTAGCGGGGGGTTTTGGCTCCTACAATGAGCAGTTCTTC
CASSSSGLAGGFGSYNEQFF
>.|TRBJ1-2|few|TRBV20-1
TGCAGTGCTAGAGACGGGGGCGTATATGGCTACACCTTC
CSARDGGVYGYTF
>.|TRBJ1-1|many|TRBV7-9
TGTGCCAGCAGCTTAGCACGGCCGAACACTGAAGCTTTCTTT
CASSLARPNTEAFF
>.|TRBJ2-6|many|TRBV6-2/TRBV6-3
TGTGCCAGCAGTTACTCGGTACAGGTGGATTGGGGGGCCAACGTCCTGACTTTC
CASSYSVQVDWGANVLTF
>.|TRBJ2-7|many|TRBV5-1
TGCGCCAGCAGCTTGACCCAGGGATACGAGCAGTACTTC
CASSLTQGYEQYF
>.|TRBJ1-5|few|TRBV6-6
TGTGCCAGCGGAATGGAATACAATCAGCCCCAGCATTTT
CASGMEYNQPQHF
>.|TRBJ2-3|.|TRBV27
TGTGCCAGCAGGCGCACAGATACGCAGTATTTT
CASRRTDTQYF
>TRBD1|TRBJ2-3|many|TRBV5-5
TGTGCCAGCAGCCAGACAGGGGCTAGCACAGATACGCAGTATTTT
CASSQTGASTDTQYF
>TRBD2|TRBJ2-2|many|TRBV12-3/TRBV12-4
TGTGCCAGCAGCCCTAGACTAGCGGTTTTGAACACCGGGGAGCTGTTTTTT
CASSPRLAVLNTGELFF
>.|TRBJ2-2|many|TRBV6-5
TGTGCCAGCAGTACCTCGACAGAAAACACCGGGGAGCTGTTTTTT
CASSTSTENTGELFF
>.|TRBJ2-2|few|TRBV25-1
TGTGCCAGCAGTGAAGGGTTAGCGGACACCGGGGAGCTGTTTTTT
CASSEGLADTGELFF
>.|TRBJ2-3|many|TRBV7-6
TGTGCCAGCAGCTCGCGACTCCCCCCAGATACGCAGTATTTT
CASSSRLPPDTQYF
>.|TRBJ1-1|few|TRBV11-2
TGTGCCAGCAGCTTAGTACGGGGTCACACTGAAGCTTTCTTT
CASSLVRGHTEAFF
>.|TRBJ2-7|.|TRBV9
TGTGCCAGCAGCGTGGGACCTTCAACCTACGAGCAGTACTTC
CASSVGPSTYEQYF
>.|TRBJ2-7|many|TRBV7-2
TGTGCCAGCAGCTTAGATAGGGGGGCATATCACGAGCAGTACTTC
CASSLDRGAYHEQYF
>.|TRBJ2-1|many|TRBV12-3/TRBV12-4
TGTGCCAGCAGTTTTGCCAATGAGCAGTTCTTC
CASSFANEQFF
>.|TRBJ2-1|few|TRBV29-1
TGCAGCGTTGAAGTTGGGGGGAACGTCTATGAGCAGTTCTTC
CSVEVGGNVYEQFF
>.|TRBJ2-6|few|TRBV7-8
TGTGCCAGCAGCCAGAACTCTGGGGCCAACGTCCTGACTTTC
CASSQNSGANVLTF
>.|TRBJ1-5|many|TRBV7-9
TGTGCCAGCAGCCGCACTGGTAGCAATCAGCCCCAGCATTTT
CASSRTGSNQPQHF
>.|TRBJ2-5|.|TRBV7-2
TGTGCCAGCAGCCGAAGGTACCGAGAGACCCAGTACTTC
CASSRRYRETQYF
>.|TRBJ1-2|.|TRBV29-1
TGCAGCATAAATGGCTACACCTTC
CSINGYTF
>.|TRBJ2-3|.|TRBV24-1
TGTGCCACCAGTGAACCCGGGACTCCGCAGTATTTT
CATSEPGTPQYF
>.|TRBJ2-5|many|TRBV6-6
TGTGCCAGCAGTAACCTGGGGGGCGCAGGGACCCAGTACTTC
CASSNLGGAGTQYF
>TRBD1|TRBJ1-3|many|TRBV3-1
TGTGCCAGCAGCCAGTGGACAGGGGGCGCATCGGGAAACACCATATATTTT
CASSQWTGGASGNTIYF
>.|TRBJ1-1|.|TRBV12-3/TRBV12-4
TGTGCCAGCAGTTTGCGAGGCACTGAAGCTTTCTTT
CASSLRGTEAFF
>TRBD1|TRBJ2-1|.|TRBV29-1
TGCAGCGTTGAGAGGGGGCGGATTGAGCAGTTCTTC
CSVERGRIEQFF
>.|TRBJ2-7|.|TRBV5-1
TGCGCCAGCAGCTCTAGTATCGTACGGGAGCAGTACTTC
CASSSSIVREQYF
>TRBD1|TRBJ2-3|.|TRBV14
TGTGCCAGCAGCCAAACAAGGGGGCTCCGTGACACAGATACGCAGTATTTT
CASSQTRGLRDTDTQYF
>.|TRBJ1-6|.|TRBV6-5
TGTGCCAGCAGTCCCGGACGCGGAGGCAGTTCACCCCTCCACTTT
CASSPGRGGSSPLHF
>.|TRBJ1-2|few|TRBV29-1
TGCAGCGCTCTACAGGGTACTGGCTACACCTTC
CSALQGTGYTF
>.|TRBJ2-1|.|TRBV6-1
TGTGCCAGCAGCCTGGGGCGTTGGGAGCAGTTCTTC
CASSLGRWEQFF
>.|TRBJ1-4|many|TRBV13
TGTGCCAGCAGCTTAGCGGGGGTCGCTGAAAAACTGTTTTTT
CASSLAGVAEKLFF
>.|TRBJ2-7|few|TRBV19
TGTGCCAGTAGTATAGATCTAAGGTCCAGGGAGGTCTCCTACGAGCAGTACTTC
CASSIDLRSREVSYEQYF
>TRBD1|TRBJ2-2|many|TRBV20-1
TGCAGTGCTAGAGACACCTTGGGACAGCCCACCGGGGAGCTGTTTTTT
CSARDTLGQPTGELFF
>TRBD1|TRBJ2-2|many|TRBV29-1
TGCAGCGTGAACACAGGGGGTTCGAACACCGGGGAGCTGTTTTTT
CSVNTGGSNTGELFF
>.|TRBJ2-6|few|TRBV28
TGTGCCAGCCGATCGGGGGCCAACGTCCTGACTTTC
CASRSGANVLTF
>.|TRBJ2-7|.|TRBV12-3/TRBV12-4
TGTGCCAGCAGTCCCGCGGGCCTAGATTACGAGCAGTACTTC
CASSPAGLDYEQYF